Below, 19 T cell receptor beta chains from the same sample are listed, as sequenced in a study of blood T cell repertoires in COVID-19. Method: immunoSEQ multiplex PCR; TCRdb's copy keeps in-frame clones and lacks some. This repertoire shows approximately 150,000 clones, more than 60% found once; its top ten account for around 16%. The sequenced sample was peripheral blood. The receptors were gathered from a man aged 45 to 65 with acute or convalescent COVID-19.

The rearrangement links TRBV5-1 to TRBJ2-2, with a weak D call TRBD2 (5 bases). This CDR3 has 16 residues. Trimming cost V 3 bases and J 0 bases, with 12 bases left between them. The germline CDR1 and CDR2 sequences are SGHRS and YFSETQ. CDR3 in DNA: TGCGCCAGCAGCTACCTAGCCACCGCGAACACCGGGGAGCTGTTTTTT. Its protein is CASSYLATANTGELFF.

The rearrangement links TRBV11-2 to TRBJ1-5; tentatively, D is TRBD1 (5 bases). The CDR3 extends over 14 amino acids. The germline gives CDR1 SGHAT, CDR2 FQNNGV. Trimming stripped 4 bases from V and 7 bases from J, with 14 bases between. CDR3 nucleotides: TGTGCCAGCAGCTACGGGGGAAAAGGCCAGCCCCAGCATTTT. Amino acids: CASSYGGKGQPQHF.

The V call is TRBV28, the J call TRBJ1-2; maybe TRBD1 (5 bases). CDR3 length: 13 amino acids. The V gene lost 3 bases and the J gene lost 4 bases, with 9 bases spanning the gap. CDR1 is MDHEN and CDR2 is SYDVKM in the germline V gene. This CDR3 is CASSLGGTYGYTF. The CDR3 nucleotides are TGTGCCAGCAGTTTGGGGGGGACCTATGGCTACACCTTC.

CDR3 DNA: TGCGCCAGCAGCAAGCAGGGGGCTCCTTCCTATAATTCACCCCTCCACTTT. Translation gives CASSKQGAPSYNSPLHF. This rearrangement joins TRBV5-1 to TRBJ1-6, with 8 positions matching TRBD1. Germline lookup yields CDR1 SGHRS and CDR2 YFSETQ. Unmatched junction bases numbered 7, after V lost 4 bases and J lost 1 base. The CDR3 covers 17 residues. Looking up the rest from reference TRBV5-1 and TRBJ1-6 gives the full variable domain: KAGVTQTPRYLIKTRGQQVTLSCSPISGHRSVSWYQQTPGQGLQFLFEYFSETQRNKGNFPGRFSGRQFSNSRSEMNVSTLELGDSALYLCASSKQGAPSYNSPLHFGNGTRLTVT.

This chain links TRBV7-8 with TRBJ1-2; 7 positions match TRBD1. This CDR3 region has 14 residues. Germline V gene sequence: CDR1 SGHVS, CDR2 FQNEAQ. Unmatched junction bases numbered 11, after V lost 6 bases and J lost 7 bases. The CDR3 sequence: CASSMEGAPLGYTF. The CDR3 DNA reads as TGTGCCAGCAGTATGGAGGGGGCGCCCCTTGGCTACACCTTC.

The chain couples TRBV5-6 to TRBJ1-2; 11 bases align to TRBD1. Germline CDR1 SGHDT, CDR2 YYEEEE. With 4 bases clipped from V and 4 bases from J, the junction kept 9 bases outside the gene matches. The CDR3 is 16 amino acids. CDR3 in DNA: TGTGCCAGCAGCCCGGACAGGGGGCGTGCTGGCTATGGCTACACCTTC. This sequence encodes CASSPDRGRAGYGYTF.

V and J are TRBV6-5 and TRBJ2-3; 9 nucleotides agree with TRBD2. The CDR3 covers 14 residues. V dropped 5 bases and J dropped 4; count of bases not matched to a gene: 4. The germline V gene encodes CDR1 MNHEY and CDR2 SVGAGI. The CDR3 loop is CASSPRGGPDTQYF. The CDR3 DNA sequence: TGTGCCAGCAGTCCGCGGGGGGGCCCAGATACGCAGTATTTT.

The chain carries TRBV28 and TRBJ2-1; D might be TRBD2 (7 bases). The CDR3 is 15 amino acids. Trimming cost V 6 bases and J 2 bases, with 14 bases left between them. Germline V gene lookup returns CDR1 MDHEN and CDR2 SYDVKM. CDR3 in DNA: TGTGCCAGCAGCCGGAGGGGGGGCCCCTACAATGAGCAGTTCTTC. This encodes CASSRRGGPYNEQFF. The whole variable domain, filled in from reference TRBV28 and TRBJ2-1, reads DVKVTQSSRYLVKRTGEKVFLECVQDMDHENMFWYRQDPGLGLRLIYFSYDVKMKEKGDIPEGYSVSREKKERFSLILESASTNQTSMYLCASSRRGGPYNEQFFGPGTRLTVL.

V and J are TRBV10-3 and TRBJ1-2; the D gene is possibly TRBD1 (5 bases). This CDR3 contains 16 residues. V lost 4 bases to trimming and J lost 3 bases, with 18 bases between them. CDR1 is ENHRY, CDR2 SYGVKD, per germline. The CDR3 coding sequence is TGTGCCATCAGTGTATCCCAGGGCCTCCCTCACTATGGCTACACCTTC. Its translation is CAISVSQGLPHYGYTF.

V usage is TRBV28 and J usage is TRBJ2-1; no clear D gene. The CDR3 has 12 amino acids. From germline, CDR1 is MDHEN and CDR2 SYDVKM. V lost 3 bases and J lost 10, with 10 bases in between. CDR3 amino acids: CASSLFTLEQFF. Here the CDR3 DNA reads TGTGCCAGCAGTTTGTTCACTCTCGAGCAGTTCTTC.

V is TRBV7-8 and J is TRBJ2-3, with unresolved D. The CDR3 is made up of 16 amino acids. V dropped 1 base and J dropped 2 bases, with 13 bases sitting between them. The germline gives CDR1 SGHVS, CDR2 FQNEAQ. CDR3 amino acids: CASSLDSPFITDTQYF. In nucleotides, the CDR3 is TGTGCCAGCAGCTTAGATAGCCCATTCATCACAGATACGCAGTATTTT.

The chain employs TRBV2 and TRBJ1-1; unclear D gene. With 7 bases removed from V and 1 base from J, the gap between germline ends came to 13 bases. This CDR3 is 14 amino acids long. Germline V CDR1 and CDR2: SNHLY, FYNNEI. The CDR3 protein is CASKLPRENTEAFF. For the CDR3, the DNA is TGTGCCAGCAAGCTACCACGGGAGAACACTGAAGCTTTCTTT.

The rearrangement links TRBV7-2 to TRBJ1-1; D gene ambiguous. Deletions cut 4 bases from V and 7 bases from J, with 13 bases between. The CDR3 has 13 amino acids. The V gene's germline CDR1 is SGHTA and CDR2 FQGNSA. CDR3 DNA: TGTGCCAGCAGCTGGAAAGCGGGAATTGAAGCTTTCTTT. Residues: CASSWKAGIEAFF.

J is TRBJ2-5 and V is TRBV5-1; the match to TRBD1 covers 7 bases. J lost 3 bases, V lost 5 bases, and 4 bases had no gene match. Germline CDR1 reads SGHRS; CDR2 reads YFSETQ. The CDR3 has 13 residues. In nucleotides, the CDR3 is TGCGCCAGCAGGTCAACAGGGGAAGAGACCCAGTACTTC. Protein product: CASRSTGEETQYF.

This chain joins TRBV14 and TRBJ1-6; maybe TRBD1 (6 bases). CDR1 is SGHDN and CDR2 is FVKESK in the germline V gene. Trimming took 4 bases from V and 8 from J, leaving 15 bases between them. The CDR3 length is 15 residues. CDR3 nucleotides: TGTGCCAGCAGCCGAGAGACAGGTGCACATTCACCCCTCCACTTT. Amino acids: CASSRETGAHSPLHF.

This chain connects TRBV3-1 (or the pseudogene TRBV3-2) to TRBJ2-7; 7 bases align to TRBD2. The CDR3 consists of 16 residues. After removal of 6 bases from V and 0 bases from J, the junction contained 11 bases not matched to a gene. Germline loops: CDR1 LGHDT, CDR2 YNNKEL (reference sequence). CDR3 sequence (DNA): TGTGCCAGCAGTCGACAAGGTTCGGGGGGCTCCTACGAGCAGTACTTC. This translates into CASSRQGSGGSYEQYF.

This clone was observed a few times. The chain couples TRBV18 to TRBJ2-5; 8 nucleotides align to TRBD2. Trimming cost V 6 bases and J 2 bases; bases outside gene matches: 8. Germline CDR1 KGHSH, CDR2 LQKENI. The CDR3 covers 15 residues. As DNA, the CDR3 is TGTGCCAGCTCCCCCTCCAGCGGGGGACAAGAGACCCAGTACTTC. Amino acid sequence: CASSPSSGGQETQYF.

This clone has only one observation. This chain links TRBV12-3 or TRBV12-4 with TRBJ1-2; 8 nucleotides align to TRBD1. J gave up 4 bases and V 8 bases, and 6 bases lay outside the gene matches. The CDR3 covers 13 residues. DNA for the CDR3: TGTGCCAGCCGACCCACAGGGGGCTATGGCTACACCTTC. This encodes CASRPTGGYGYTF.

The V gene is TRBV19, the J gene TRBJ2-3; D is perhaps TRBD2 (6 bases). The CDR3 loop spans 16 amino acids. CDR1 is LNHDA and CDR2 is SQIVND in the germline V gene (reference sequence). Trimming removed 0 bases at V and 4 bases at J, with 14 bases between. CDR3 coding DNA: TGTGCCAGTAGTATAGATCATAGCGGCTATGCAGATACGCAGTATTTT. Translation: CASSIDHSGYADTQYF.